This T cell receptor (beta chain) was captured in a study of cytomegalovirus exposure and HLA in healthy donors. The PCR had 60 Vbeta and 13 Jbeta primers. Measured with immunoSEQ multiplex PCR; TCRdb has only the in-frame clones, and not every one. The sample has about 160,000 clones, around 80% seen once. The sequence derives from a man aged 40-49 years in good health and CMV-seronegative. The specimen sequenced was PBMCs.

CDR3 sequence reads: CASSYEQNLYEQYF. CDR3 DNA sequence: TGTGCCAGCAGTTACGAGCAAAACCTTTACGAGCAGTACTTC. The chain recombines TRBV6-5 with TRBJ2-7; D gene ambiguous. The V gene's germline CDR1 is MNHEY and CDR2 SVGAGI. The CDR3 runs 14 residues. The ends were cut back, 2 bases at V and 4 bases at J, with 12 bases in the middle.